The sample holds one count of the clone carrying this T cell receptor (beta chain). The antigen is not known. These data are taken from a study of cytotoxic CD8 clonotypes in ibrutinib-treated CLL. Study-level points and caveats: Upon ibrutinib response clonality rose, and upon progression it fell back toward baseline. Public clonotypes proved infrequent, and on treatment they shrank or remained steady. Higher circulating CD8+ T-cell counts strongly accompanied higher baseline clonality, above age-matched healthy donors.

PBMCs were cryopreserved, and 1.5 to 2.5 micrograms of genomic DNA from them went into TCR beta libraries. Assay used: immunoSEQ multiplex PCR; TCRdb lists only in-frame clones, some missing. The repertoire has around 310,000 clones, 80% of them found once; the top ten carry over 5.5%. Sample: PBMCs, taken before ibrutinib treatment. This TCR came from a human donor with chronic lymphocytic leukemia.

DNA for the CDR3: TGTGCCTGGAGTGTAAGGTGGACCGCGGGAGGAACTGAAGCTTTCTTT. Translating it yields CAWSVRWTAGGTEAFF. This chain connects TRBV30 to TRBJ1-1; D gene unclear. The CDR3 runs 16 residues. CDR1 and CDR2 from the germline V gene are GTSNPN and SVGIG (reference sequence). V lost 0 bases and J lost 5, with 19 bases in between.